A selection of T cell receptor beta chains follows, all from one sample in a study of T-cell reconstitution after alpha-beta-depleted transplantation in children. TCRdb re-derived calls from the PCR reads in MiXCR, one entry per CDR3 protein. The sample has 150,000 to 250,000 distinct CDR3 sequences; just under 6.5% are singletons. The sample here was PBMCs, taken before TCRalphabeta/CD19-depleted stem cell transplant. The source is a girl in the first two years of life with combined immunodeficiency, due to receive a stem cell transplant. Each CDR3 is given without its conserved first and last residue. Fields, in order: J gene, V gene, CDR3 protein.

TRBJ1-2	TRBV14	ASSQVSTGTGPYT
TRBJ1-2	TRBV4-1	ASSQDQGGLYGYT
TRBJ2-1	TRBV7-2	ASSLGLAASYNEQF
TRBJ1-4	TRBV7-7	ASSPGTGGNEKLF
TRBJ2-3	TRBV29-1	SVEPGQGFTDTQY
TRBJ2-7	TRBV12-3/TRBV12-4	ASSLRNYEQY
TRBJ2-3	TRBV7-2	ASSYRWANTDTQY
TRBJ2-1	TRBV6-5	ASSYGGLEQF
TRBJ2-7	TRBV2	ASSDPRDITYEQY
TRBJ2-3	TRBV5-1	ASSLGLASDTQY
TRBJ2-7	TRBV6-5	ASSYPDTYEQY
TRBJ2-1	TRBV29-1	SVDRQGGEQF
TRBJ2-3	TRBV2	AFSLSSGGSLGSTDTQY
TRBJ2-2	TRBV29-1	SVHPGQGSAGELF
TRBJ2-7	TRBV29-1	SVAGRSSYEQY
TRBJ2-3	TRBV4-3	ASSQERGARSYTDTQY
TRBJ1-2	TRBV6-2/TRBV6-3	ASRSDRITGYT
TRBJ2-1	TRBV27	ASSLFSGSRGNEQF
TRBJ2-5	TRBV30	AWSVRETQY
TRBJ2-7	TRBV29-1	SVVDGTSVYEQY
TRBJ2-7	TRBV3-1	ASSQETPRRSYEQY
TRBJ2-7	TRBV7-9	ASSLSGGLALTYEQY